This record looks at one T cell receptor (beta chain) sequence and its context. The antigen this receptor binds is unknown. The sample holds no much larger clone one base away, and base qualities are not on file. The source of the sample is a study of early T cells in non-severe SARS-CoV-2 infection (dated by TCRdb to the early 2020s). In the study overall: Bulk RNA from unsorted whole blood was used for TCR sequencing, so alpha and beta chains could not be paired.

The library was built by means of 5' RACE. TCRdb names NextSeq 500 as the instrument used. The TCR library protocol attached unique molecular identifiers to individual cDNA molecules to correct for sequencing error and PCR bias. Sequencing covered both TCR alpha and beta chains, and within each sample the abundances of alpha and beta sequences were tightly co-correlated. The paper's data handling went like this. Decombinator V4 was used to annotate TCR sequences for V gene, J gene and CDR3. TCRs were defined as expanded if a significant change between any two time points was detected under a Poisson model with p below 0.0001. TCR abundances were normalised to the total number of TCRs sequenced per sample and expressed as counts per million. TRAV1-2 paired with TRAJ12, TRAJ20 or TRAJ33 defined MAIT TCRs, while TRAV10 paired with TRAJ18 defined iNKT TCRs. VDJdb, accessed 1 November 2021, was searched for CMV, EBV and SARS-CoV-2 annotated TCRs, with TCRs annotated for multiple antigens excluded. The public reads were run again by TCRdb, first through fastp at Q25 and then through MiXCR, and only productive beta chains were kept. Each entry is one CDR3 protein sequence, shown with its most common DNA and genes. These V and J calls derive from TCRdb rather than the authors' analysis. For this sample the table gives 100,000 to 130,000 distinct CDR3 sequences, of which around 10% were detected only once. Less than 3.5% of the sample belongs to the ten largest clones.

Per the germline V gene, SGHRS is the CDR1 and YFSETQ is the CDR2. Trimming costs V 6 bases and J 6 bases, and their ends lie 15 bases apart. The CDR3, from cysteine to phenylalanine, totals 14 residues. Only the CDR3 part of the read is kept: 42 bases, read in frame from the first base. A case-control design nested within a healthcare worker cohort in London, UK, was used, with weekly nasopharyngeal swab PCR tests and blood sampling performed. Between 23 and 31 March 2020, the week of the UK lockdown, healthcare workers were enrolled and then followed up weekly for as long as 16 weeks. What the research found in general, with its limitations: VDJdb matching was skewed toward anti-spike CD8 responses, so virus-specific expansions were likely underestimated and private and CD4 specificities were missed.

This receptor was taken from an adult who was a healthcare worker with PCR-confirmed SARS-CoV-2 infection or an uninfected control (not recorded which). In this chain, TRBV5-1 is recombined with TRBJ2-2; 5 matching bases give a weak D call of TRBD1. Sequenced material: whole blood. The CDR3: CASKQGTGPGELFF. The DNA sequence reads TGCGCCAGCAAGCAGGGTACCGGGCCCGGGGAGCTGTTTTTT.